The clone carrying this TCR beta chain was detected only a few times. Sample treatment: oral pan-JAK inhibitor, 5-10 mg twice daily. In germline, CDR1 is SEHNR, CDR2 FQNEAQ (reference sequence). The ends were cut back, 1 base at V and 6 bases at J, with 12 bases in the middle. This CDR3 contains 14 residues. Sequencing relied on a cDNA template that was reverse transcribed from extracted RNA. Clones were read by immunoSEQ multiplex PCR, and TCRdb kept only the in-frame ones, dropping some. The profile covers tens of thousands of clones, with about half appearing a single time and roughly 20% taken by the ten largest. The data belong to a study of CD8+ T cells in alopecia areata. Study summary: Tofacitinib was taken orally by treated patients, and the dose was 5 to 10 mg twice daily. A 6-month period off drug followed tofacitinib, which lasted 6 to 18 months.

This TCR came from a human donor with alopecia areata. The J gene is TRBJ2-5, the V gene TRBV7-9, with D possibly matching TRBD2 (5 bases). This specimen consisted of CD8+ T cells sorted from blood, obtained around week 37, from a patient treated with tofacitinib. The CDR3 sequence is CASSLGGSSQTQYF. The CDR3 DNA reads TGTGCCAGCAGCTTAGGAGGGTCTTCCCAGACCCAGTACTTC.